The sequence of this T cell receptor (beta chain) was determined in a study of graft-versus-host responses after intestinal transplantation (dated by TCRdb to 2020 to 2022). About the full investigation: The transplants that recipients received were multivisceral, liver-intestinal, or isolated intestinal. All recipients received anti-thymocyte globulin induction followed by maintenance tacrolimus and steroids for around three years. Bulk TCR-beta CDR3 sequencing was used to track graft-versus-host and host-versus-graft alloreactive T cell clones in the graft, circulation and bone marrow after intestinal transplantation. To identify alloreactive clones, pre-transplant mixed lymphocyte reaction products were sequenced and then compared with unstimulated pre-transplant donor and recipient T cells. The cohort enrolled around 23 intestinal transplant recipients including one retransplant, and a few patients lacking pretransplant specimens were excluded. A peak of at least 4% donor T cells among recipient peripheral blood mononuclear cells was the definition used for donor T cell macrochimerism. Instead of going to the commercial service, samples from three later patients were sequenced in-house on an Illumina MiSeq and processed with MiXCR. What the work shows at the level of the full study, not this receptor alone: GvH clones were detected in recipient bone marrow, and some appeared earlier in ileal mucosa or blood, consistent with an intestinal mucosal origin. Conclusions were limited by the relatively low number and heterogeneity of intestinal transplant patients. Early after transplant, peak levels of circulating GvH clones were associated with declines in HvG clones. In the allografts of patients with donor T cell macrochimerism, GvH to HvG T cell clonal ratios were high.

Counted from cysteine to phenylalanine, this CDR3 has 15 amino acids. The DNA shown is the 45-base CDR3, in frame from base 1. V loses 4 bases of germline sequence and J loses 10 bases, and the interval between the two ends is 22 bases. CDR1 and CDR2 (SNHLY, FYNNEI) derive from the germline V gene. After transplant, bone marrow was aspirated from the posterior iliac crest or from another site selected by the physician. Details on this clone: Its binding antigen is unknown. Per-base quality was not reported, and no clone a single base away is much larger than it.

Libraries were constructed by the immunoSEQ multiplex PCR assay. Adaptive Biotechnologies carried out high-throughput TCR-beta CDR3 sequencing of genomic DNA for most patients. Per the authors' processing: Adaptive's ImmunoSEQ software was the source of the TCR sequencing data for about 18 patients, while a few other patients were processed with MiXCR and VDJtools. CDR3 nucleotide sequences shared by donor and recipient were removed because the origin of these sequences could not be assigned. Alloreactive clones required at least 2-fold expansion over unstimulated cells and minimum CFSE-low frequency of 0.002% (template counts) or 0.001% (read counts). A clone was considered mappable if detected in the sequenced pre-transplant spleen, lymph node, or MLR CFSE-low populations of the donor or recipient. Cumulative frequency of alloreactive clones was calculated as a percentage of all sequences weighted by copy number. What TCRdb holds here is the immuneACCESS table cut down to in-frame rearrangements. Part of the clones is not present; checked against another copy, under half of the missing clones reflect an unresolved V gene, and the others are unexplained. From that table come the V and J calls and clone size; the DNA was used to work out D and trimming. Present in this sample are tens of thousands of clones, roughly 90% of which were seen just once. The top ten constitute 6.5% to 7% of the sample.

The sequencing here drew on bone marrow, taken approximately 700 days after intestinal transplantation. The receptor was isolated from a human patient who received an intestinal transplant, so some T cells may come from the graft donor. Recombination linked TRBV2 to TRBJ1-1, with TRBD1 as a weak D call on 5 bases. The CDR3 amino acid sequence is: CASSVFSVGGKGAFF. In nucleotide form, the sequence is TGTGCCAGCAGTGTCTTCTCAGTGGGGGGAAAGGGAGCTTTCTTT.